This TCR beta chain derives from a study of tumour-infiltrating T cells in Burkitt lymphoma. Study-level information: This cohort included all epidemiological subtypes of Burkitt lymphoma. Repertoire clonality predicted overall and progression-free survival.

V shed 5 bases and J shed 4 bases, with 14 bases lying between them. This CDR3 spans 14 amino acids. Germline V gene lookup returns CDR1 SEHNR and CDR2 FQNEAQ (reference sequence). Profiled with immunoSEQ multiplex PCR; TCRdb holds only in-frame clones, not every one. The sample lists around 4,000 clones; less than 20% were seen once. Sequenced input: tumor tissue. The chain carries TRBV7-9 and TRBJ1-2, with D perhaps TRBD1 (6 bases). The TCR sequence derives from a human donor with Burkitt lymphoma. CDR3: CASSGEGGGYGYTF. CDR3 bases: TGTGCCAGCAGCGGTGAGGGGGGAGGCTATGGCTACACCTTC.